This T cell receptor (beta chain) was sequenced during a study of PD-1 blockade in classical Hodgkin lymphoma. Measured with immunoSEQ multiplex PCR; TCRdb has only the in-frame clones, and not every one. The sample contains approximately 44,000 clones, roughly three quarters of which appear only once. Comment on this clone: The target antigen is unknown.

V dropped 1 base and J dropped 3 bases, with 14 bases sitting between them. Germline CDR1 and CDR2: SGHTA and FQGTGA. The CDR3 contains 16 residues. Each and every patient relapsed after autologous stem cell transplantation, and patients got differing brentuximab vedotin exposure. Patients showed best responses of complete response, partial response or progressive disease. Overall study findings and caveats: Significantly greater TCR diversity emerged by C4D1 in CD4+ cells but not CD8+ cells.

The sample in question was peripheral blood mononuclear cells (PBMCs), obtained at baseline. This sequence originates from a human donor with classical Hodgkin lymphoma. The rearrangement uses TRBV7-3 and TRBJ2-3; D is perhaps TRBD2 (6 bases). The CDR3 is CASSLRSGSLTDTQYF. CDR3 DNA sequence: TGTGCCAGCAGCTTAAGATCCGGGAGTCTGACAGATACGCAGTATTTT.